The 7 T cell receptor beta chains reported below all come from one sample, sequenced in a study of T-cell memory formation after mild COVID-19. TCRdb recomputed calls from the 5' RACE reads with MiXCR, one row per CDR3 protein. The table includes more than 300,000 distinct CDR3 sequences, roughly 13% detected once. The specimen sequenced was PBMCs or a T cell subset sorted from them (not recorded which). These receptors all come from a man between 18 and 29 years old who had mild COVID-19 (a few samples of this study predate the infection). Cell type and time point are not known.

This clonotype was detected a few times. The chain joins TRBV5-6 to TRBJ2-3; 7 bases align to TRBD1. This CDR3 is built from 16 residues. CDR1 is SGHDT and CDR2 is YYEEEE in the germline V gene. Unmatched junction bases numbered 12, after V lost 3 bases and J lost 5 bases. CDR3 in amino acids: CASSYFDREHGDTQYF. For the CDR3, the DNA is TGTGCCAGCAGCTATTTTGACAGGGAGCATGGAGATACGCAGTATTTT. Together with reference TRBV5-6 and TRBJ2-3, the CDR3 gives the full variable domain: DAGVTQSPTHLIKTRGQQVTLRCSPKSGHDTVSWYQQALGQGPQFIFQYYEEEERQRGNFPDRFSGHQFPNYSSELNVNALLLGDSALYLCASSYFDREHGDTQYFGPGTRLTVL.

A few counts support this clonotype. The V and J genes are TRBV7-2 and TRBJ1-5; possibly TRBD1 for D (5 bases). CDR1 and CDR2 from the germline V gene are SGHTA and FQGNSA. This CDR3 comprises 14 residues. Trimming pared 1 base from V and 7 bases from J, leaving 11 bases between. CDR3 in DNA: TGTGCCAGCAGCTTAGGCTACAGGAGACAGCCCCAGCATTTT. It yields the protein CASSLGYRRQPQHF.

This clonotype has more than one count but fewer than ten. The chain joins TRBV5-1 to TRBJ1-1, with D maybe TRBD1 (5 bases). CDR3 length: 13 residues. The ends were cut back, 5 bases at V and 4 bases at J, with 12 bases in the middle. In germline, CDR1 is SGHRS, CDR2 YFSETQ. The CDR3 region has the DNA TGCGCCAGCAGAGGGGAGGATATCACTGAAGCTTTCTTT. It codes for CASRGEDITEAFF.

The rearrangement joins TRBV4-2 to TRBJ2-5, with a possible D match to TRBD1 (6 bases). Germline V lookup: CDR1 LGHNA, CDR2 YNFKEQ. The CDR3 has 16 residues. Deletions cut 3 bases from V and 1 base from J, with 15 bases between. CDR3 residues: CASSQSRGSGQETQYF. Written as DNA, the CDR3 is TGTGCCAGCAGCCAGTCCAGGGGATCGGGCCAAGAGACCCAGTACTTC.

The chain employs TRBV14 and TRBJ2-5; TRBD2 agrees at 7 bases. Trimming cost V 2 bases and J 1 base; bases outside gene matches: 7. The CDR3 contains 16 residues. CDR1 and CDR2 from the germline V gene are SGHDN and FVKESK. The CDR3 sequence: CASSQFRGGVQETQYF. The CDR3 bases are TGTGCCAGCAGCCAATTTCGCGGGGGTGTCCAAGAGACCCAGTACTTC.

This clonotype was counted a few times. The chain combines TRBV7-9 with TRBJ2-7; D possibly uses TRBD1 or TRBD2 (7 bases each). V shed 6 bases and J shed 7 bases, with 19 bases lying between them. Germline-derived CDR1 and CDR2 are SEHNR and FQNEAQ (reference sequence). The CDR3 length is 14 residues. CDR3 amino acids: CASSPRGGVYEQYV. The CDR3, as DNA: TGTGCCAGCAGTCCCAGGGGGGGCGTGTATGAGCAGTACGTC.

This clonotype was recorded once. The chain employs TRBV6-1 and TRBJ1-1; 8 positions match TRBD1. The germline V gene has CDR1 MNHNS and CDR2 SASEGT. This CDR3 has 17 amino acids. After removal of 1 base from V and 3 bases from J, the junction contained 10 bases not matched to a gene. CDR3 sequence: CASSEDLRTGLDTEAFF. The CDR3 region has the DNA TGTGCCAGCAGTGAAGACCTTCGGACAGGGTTGGACACTGAAGCTTTCTTT.